These T cell receptor beta chains were read from a single sample in a study of identical twins. TCRdb called the 5' RACE reads again in MiXCR, with one record for every CDR3 protein. The table has around 100,000 distinct CDR3 sequences, 5.5% to 7% seen once. Material for sequencing was memory T cells sorted from blood. The receptor source for this set is a woman in her forties or fifties in good health. Both conserved end residues are part of each CDR3. Fields, in order: J gene, clone size, D gene, V gene, CDR3 DNA, CDR3 protein. D genes are given only for firm matches. Some rows have no size entry. The others give once, few or many, or a class for an expanded clone.

>TRBJ2-5|-|TRBD2|TRBV5-6
TGTGCCAGCAGCTTGGGTGTGAGGACTAGCGGTCGGGAGACCCAGTACTTC
CASSLGVRTSGRETQYF
>TRBJ2-5|medium-sized|-|TRBV4-1
TGCGCCAGCAGCCAAGGGCACCGGGAGACCCAGTACTTC
CASSQGHRETQYF
>TRBJ1-6|-|-|TRBV19
TGTGCCAGTAGTATAGGAACCAATTCACCCCTCCACTTT
CASSIGTNSPLHF
>TRBJ1-6|many|TRBD1|TRBV2
TGTGCCAGCAGGGTTCGACAGGGGGTCTCACCCCTCCACTTT
CASRVRQGVSPLHF
>TRBJ1-2|-|-|TRBV6-5
TGTGCCAGCAGTTATTTTGGGAGAAACTATGGCTACACCTTC
CASSYFGRNYGYTF
>TRBJ2-3|many|TRBD1|TRBV5-6
TGTGCCAGCAGCGAGACAGGGGGAGGCACAGATACGCAGTATTTT
CASSETGGGTDTQYF
>TRBJ2-1|-|TRBD2|TRBV3-1
TGTGCCAGCAGCCCGGGACTAGCGGGAGGTTACAATGAGCAGTTCTTC
CASSPGLAGGYNEQFF
>TRBJ2-2|many|TRBD2|TRBV29-1
TGCAGCGTTGAACCTAGCGGGGTGAACACCGGGGAGCTGTTTTTT
CSVEPSGVNTGELFF
>TRBJ2-1|-|-|TRBV5-6
TGTGCCAGCAGCTTTTTACTGAGCTCCTACAATGAGCAGTTCTTC
CASSFLLSSYNEQFF
>TRBJ2-7|many|-|TRBV6-1
TGTGCCAGCAGTCGTAGGGTCTCCTACGAGCAGTACTTC
CASSRRVSYEQYF
>TRBJ2-2|few|-|TRBV12-5
TGTGCTAGTGGTTTGGAACCCGGGGTGGAGCTGTTTTTT
CASGLEPGVELFF
>TRBJ1-2|-|TRBD1|TRBV3-1
TGTGCCAGCAGCAATCCGGGACAGGGTTACTACTATGGCTACACCTTC
CASSNPGQGYYYGYTF
>TRBJ2-1|many|TRBD2|TRBV7-2
TGTGCCAGCAGCTCAAAAGGACTAGCGGGAGGCATAGGGGGGCAGTTCTTC
CASSSKGLAGGIGGQFF
>TRBJ1-2|many|-|TRBV12-3/TRBV12-4
TGTGCCAGCACCGACTGGGTAGGCTACACCTTC
CASTDWVGYTF
>TRBJ1-1|-|-|TRBV6-2/TRBV6-3
TGTGCCAGCAGAAGACCGAACACTGAAGCTTTCTTT
CASRRPNTEAFF
>TRBJ1-4|few|-|TRBV20-1
TGCAGTGCCTTACCGGACAGAAATGAAAAACTGTTTTTT
CSALPDRNEKLFF
>TRBJ2-2|many|-|TRBV20-1
TGCAGTGCTAGAGAATCGGGTCGGGGGACCGGGGAGCTGTTTTTT
CSARESGRGTGELFF
>TRBJ2-2|many|TRBD2|TRBV11-2
TGTGCCAGCAGCTTAGTGGGACTAGCGGGAACCGGGGAGCTGTTTTTT
CASSLVGLAGTGELFF
>TRBJ2-3|many|TRBD2|TRBV20-1
TGCAGTGCTCCCGACCCAGCGGGAGGAACGGATACGCAGTATTTT
CSAPDPAGGTDTQYF
>TRBJ2-1|many|TRBD2|TRBV11-2
TGTGCCAGCAGCCAGGACTTGGCTAGCGGAGTATACAATGAGCAGTTCTTC
CASSQDLASGVYNEQFF
>TRBJ1-1|-|TRBD1|TRBV27
TGTGCCAGCACTTTGGGACAGGGCAGCGCTGAAGCTTTCTTT
CASTLGQGSAEAFF
>TRBJ2-1|many|TRBD2|TRBV10-3
TGTGCCATCAGTGACCCGGGGACTAGCGGGAGAGTAGTAATGAAGTTCTTC
CAISDPGTSGRVVMKFF
>TRBJ1-2|many|-|TRBV5-1
TGCGCCAGCAGCCCCGGCCCTGGCTACACCTTC
CASSPGPGYTF
>TRBJ1-5|many|-|TRBV19
TGTGCCAGTAGTAGTGGCAAGCATGGCAATCAGCCCCAGCATTTT
CASSSGKHGNQPQHF
>TRBJ2-5|-|TRBD1|TRBV7-9
TGTGCCAGCAGCTTCACAGGGGGCGCCGAGACCCAGTACTTC
CASSFTGGAETQYF
>TRBJ2-1|few|TRBD2|TRBV19
TGTGCCACCACAGATACCGGGACTAGCGTGTACAATGAGCAGTTCTTC
CATTDTGTSVYNEQFF
>TRBJ2-7|many|-|TRBV7-9
TGTGCCAGCAGCTTAGCCCCCGGGGCTAAACTCTCCTACGAGCAGTACTTC
CASSLAPGAKLSYEQYF
>TRBJ2-5|many|TRBD2|TRBV2
TGTGCCAGCAGTGAAGGTGGGACTAGCGGAGAGACCCAGTACTTC
CASSEGGTSGETQYF
>TRBJ1-5|many|-|TRBV6-5
TGTGCCAGCAGTTCCACAGGGAACTATCAGCCCCAGCATTTT
CASSSTGNYQPQHF
>TRBJ1-2|many|TRBD1|TRBV18
TGTGCCAGCTCACCTACGGACAGGACCTATGGCTACACCTTC
CASSPTDRTYGYTF
>TRBJ2-7|many|-|TRBV2
TGTGCCAGCAGTGAAACTGGGAGATACGAGCAGTACTTC
CASSETGRYEQYF